The sequence of this T cell receptor beta chain was determined in a study of CD8 T cells in Susac syndrome (dated by TCRdb to the late 2010s). A note on the overall study: Whether CD8+ T cell activation and differentiation in Susac syndrome was antigen driven was tested using repertoire sequencing. CD8+ T cell repertoire clonality was compared between some 12 healthy donors, about 14 Susac syndrome patients and 15 or so multiple sclerosis patients.

V gives up 2 bases and J gives up 4 bases, and the segment between their germline ends measures 8 bases. In the germline V gene, CDR1 corresponds to MGHDK and CDR2 to SYGVNS. From the cysteine through the phenylalanine, the CDR3 covers 14 amino acids. Only the CDR3 part of the read is kept: 42 bases, read in frame from the first base. RNA was extracted using the RNeasy kit, and about 0.45 to 1 ug of the RNA was reverse transcribed with random hexamers. The immunoSEQ multiplex PCR assay, which covers 54 Vbeta and 13 Jbeta segments, was used to amplify TCR beta CDR3 regions. PCR amplification bias was corrected by using a synthetic template baseline for primer optimization and computational correction. Concerning the study's data processing: Reads were annotated to V, D and J genes according to IMGT and were analyzed with immunoSEQ Analyzer, with only productive sequences retained. To calculate clonality, Shannon entropy was normalized by log2 of the number of productive unique sequences and then subtracted from one. For each patient and control, public and private clones were evaluated among the 100 most prevalent clones. Susac-specific clones were defined as absent from healthy and MS cohorts, about 1,000 published viral clones and other ImmuneACCESS disease sequences. TCRdb reprocessing: public reads trimmed at Q25 with fastp, clones called with MiXCR, in-frame beta chains kept. Every CDR3 protein is listed once, alongside the most common genes and DNA of its rows. The V and J calls, along with clone size, are taken from TCRdb and not from the paper's own processing. For this sample the table gives 80,000 or so distinct CDR3 sequences, of which about 93% were detected only once. Clones ranked in the top ten supply roughly 0.24% of the sample.

High-throughput TCR beta sequencing profiled peripheral blood CD8+ and CD4+ T cells from healthy donors, Susac syndrome patients and multiple sclerosis patients. Healthy donors were age- and sex-matched controls. CD8+ TEMRA cells were enriched by FACS, while bulk CD8+ and CD4+ T cells were purified by magnetic negative isolation. Blood was collected in EDTA tubes and processed within 24 hours, with PBMCs isolated through density gradient centrifugation. PBMCs intended for TCR sequencing were frozen in liquid nitrogen and were later thawed in a 37 degrees C water bath. A purity of at least 90% was achieved for sorted or isolated CD4+, CD8+ and CD8+ TEMRA cells. Concerning this clonotype: The specificity of this receptor is unknown. No much larger clone exists at a distance of one base, and base qualities are not known.

The full study reports these points: The study acknowledged that relatively few individuals were included in the TCR sequencing and HLA analysis.

The TCR was taken from a human donor in good health. Sequenced material: CD8+ T cells from PBMCs. This chain joins TRBV25-1 to TRBJ2-2; no confident D gene assignment can be made. The CDR3 protein is CASSEGNPTGELFF. The sequenced DNA: TGTGCCAGCAGTGAAGGAAACCCCACCGGGGAGCTGTTTTTT.